The present TCR beta chain was sequenced within a study of T cell responses to AZD1222 COVID-19 vaccine. Concerning this clone itself: As yet, its antigen is unknown. This specimen includes other DNA sequences encoding the same CDR3.

The method was immunoSEQ multiplex PCR; TCRdb's version includes in-frame clones alone and lacks a portion of them. The table includes about 130,000 clones, nearly 95% detected once. CDR3 size: 15 residues. Unmatched junction bases numbered 2, after V lost 2 bases and J lost 1 base. In germline, CDR1 is MNHEY, CDR2 SVGAGI. The study, taken as a whole, reports: Per reports, nearly half of all spike-specific TCRs target regions that are unmutated in variants. Females made up more of the donors, who were largely white British, and clonal diversity may have come out too low.

Sequenced material: peripheral blood, taken on day 0 of AZD1222 vaccination. The source of this sequence is an adult in good health. J is TRBJ2-7 and V is TRBV6-5, with TRBD1 identical over 10 bases. The CDR3 DNA reads TGTGCCAGCAGTTACAGGGGACAGGGGTCCTACGAGCAGTACTTC. Translated: CASSYRGQGSYEQYF.